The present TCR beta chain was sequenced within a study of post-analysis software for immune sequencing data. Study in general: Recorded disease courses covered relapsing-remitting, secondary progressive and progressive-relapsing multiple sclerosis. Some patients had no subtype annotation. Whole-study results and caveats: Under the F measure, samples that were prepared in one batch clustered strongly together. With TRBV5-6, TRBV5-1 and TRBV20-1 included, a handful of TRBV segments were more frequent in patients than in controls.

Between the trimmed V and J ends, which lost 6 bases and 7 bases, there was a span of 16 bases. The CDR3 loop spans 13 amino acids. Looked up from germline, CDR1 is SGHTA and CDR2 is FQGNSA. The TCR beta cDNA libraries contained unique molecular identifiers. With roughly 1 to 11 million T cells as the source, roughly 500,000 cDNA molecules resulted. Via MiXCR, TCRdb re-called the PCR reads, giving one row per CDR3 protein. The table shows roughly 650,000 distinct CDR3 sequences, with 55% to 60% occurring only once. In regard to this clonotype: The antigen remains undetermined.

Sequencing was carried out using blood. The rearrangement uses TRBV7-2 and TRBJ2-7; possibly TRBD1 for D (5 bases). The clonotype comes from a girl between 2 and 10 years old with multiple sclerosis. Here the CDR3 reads CASRAAGQNEQYF. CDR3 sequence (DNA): TGTGCCAGCAGGGCCGCAGGGCAGAATGAGCAGTACTTC.